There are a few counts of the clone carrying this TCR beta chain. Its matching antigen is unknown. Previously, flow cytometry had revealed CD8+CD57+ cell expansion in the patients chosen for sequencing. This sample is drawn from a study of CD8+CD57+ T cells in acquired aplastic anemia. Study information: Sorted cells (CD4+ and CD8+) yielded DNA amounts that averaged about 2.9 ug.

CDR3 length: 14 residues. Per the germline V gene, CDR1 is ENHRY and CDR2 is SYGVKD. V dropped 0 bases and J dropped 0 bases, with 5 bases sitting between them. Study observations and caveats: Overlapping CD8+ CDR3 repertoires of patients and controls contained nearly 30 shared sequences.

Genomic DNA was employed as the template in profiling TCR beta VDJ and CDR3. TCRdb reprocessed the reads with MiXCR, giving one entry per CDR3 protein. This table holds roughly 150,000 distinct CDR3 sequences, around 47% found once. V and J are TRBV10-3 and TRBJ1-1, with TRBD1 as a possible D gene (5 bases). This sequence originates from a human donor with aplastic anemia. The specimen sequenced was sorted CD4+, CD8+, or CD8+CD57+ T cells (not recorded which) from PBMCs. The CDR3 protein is CAISESTVNTEAFF. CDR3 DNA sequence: TGTGCCATCAGTGAGTCGACAGTGAACACTGAAGCTTTCTTT.